Below, one T cell receptor (beta chain) is given with its context. The specificity of this receptor is unknown. Base qualities are not recorded, but no much larger clone differs from it by a single base. The sample originates from a study of shared clonotypes between healthy human individuals (dated by TCRdb to the early 2020s). Background for the entire study: Three men and a couple of women, aged 18 to 49 years, made up the cohort. Leukapheresis yielded between about 0.85 and 10 billion PBMCs per donor. For each donor, CD4 naive and CD4 memory were each given three plates, CD8 naive was given two plates, and CD8 memory was given one plate. Libraries were prepared and TCR repertoires were sequenced by different laboratories using diverse techniques, in order to increase sequencing depth and limit assay-specific biases. Blood TCR repertoires of roughly five healthy adults were deeply sequenced to estimate repertoire size and the extent of clonotype sharing between individuals. Here is what the overall study found, with its caveats: When a few donors were compared, the shared fraction of clonotypes was around 5.1% for naive CD4, more than 3% for naive CD8, about 2.4% for memory CD4, and 0.35% to 0.4% for memory CD8. Sampling was limited to blood, and TCR repertoires in tissue likely differ from TCR repertoires in blood. The small number of donors limited the genetic and exposure-history diversity represented. Incomplete sequencing was indicated by rarefaction of sorted-subset datasets, despite the large sequencing depth. Pairwise subsampling led to the expectation that sequencing depth would affect the degree of clonotype sharing among donors. Compared with non-shared clonotypes, clonotypes shared by all four sorted-subset donors had higher generation probabilities. Larger estimated clonotype richness was generally found for naive subsets than for memory subsets.

Using the deep immunoSEQ assay, TCR CDR3 regions were amplified from genomic DNA by multiplex PCR. Extracted genomic DNA from each cell subset was distributed evenly across all wells of several immunoSEQ 96-well plates, and each plate was treated as a replicate. For sorted subsets, around 200 ng genomic DNA, equal to about 30,000 T cell genomes, was loaded into each replicate PCR. The purified libraries were quantified using a Qubit 3.0 fluorometer, sized with a Bioanalyzer 2100, and then quantified again using the KAPA Library Quantification kit. Every immunoSEQ 96-well plate was sequenced on a separate single-read 150-cycle Illumina NextSeq 550 flow cell. As for the authors' bioinformatics: Because only junctional sequences without quality scores were contained in the immunoSEQ output, filtering matching that applied to full-length reads could not be performed. Sequences were annotated with PyIR, a Python wrapper for IgBLAST v1.9, using IMGT germline references to assign V/J genes and CDR3. Any read was removed if the V/J assignment was weak (E-value above 1e-6), the CDR3 was missing, or the read contained stop codons, out-of-frame junctions, or ambiguous translated residues. V3J clonotypes were defined as sequences sharing an identical inferred V gene, J gene, and CDR3 amino acid sequence. Percentage overlap between repertoires was computed as shared unique clonotypes divided by the size of the smaller repertoire. Richness of each repertoire was evaluated using RTK rarefaction, the Chao1 estimator, and Recon v2.1 estimates of unobserved clonotypes. Generation probabilities for all TCRbeta clonotypes obtained by the gDNA method from several donors were computed using OLGA. The immuneACCESS repertoire file appears here via TCRdb, limited to in-frame rearrangements. These files lack a portion of the clones; in checked studies, under half of the deficit traces to unresolved V genes, and the cause of the others is not known. The D gene and trimming were derived from the DNA, and the V and J assignments and clone size from that table. Across this sample there are over 2,000,000 clones, with over 85% seen only once. More than 1.5% of the sample is taken by the ten largest.

From a lookup of the germline V gene (reference sequence), CDR1 and CDR2 are SGHAT and FQDESV. The CDR3 holds 14 amino acids from the cysteine to the phenylalanine. Just CDR3 DNA is preserved here, 42 bases in frame from base 1. V ends up 5 bases short and J 4 bases short, with an unmatched junction base count of 6. CD8 naive samples consisted of CD45RO-negative cells that were positively selected for CCR7, yielding a CD45RA+CCR7+ population without TemRA cells. Healthy HIV-negative adults with no recently reported acute infections or vaccinations were included as donors. Every donor was a Caucasian adult living in Nashville, Tennessee, USA. Blood was collected by leukapheresis, and PBMCs were isolated by Ficoll-Histopaque density gradient centrifugation and then cryopreserved in liquid nitrogen vapor phase. Analytical flow cytometry was used to check the purity and quantity of every magnetically sorted T cell population. From each sorted fraction, genomic DNA was isolated and quantified by UV absorbance on a Nanodrop 2000c.

This clonotype was sampled from a man aged 18 to 30 in good health. Some clones in this sample may be carry-over from other donors' samples. Recombination linked TRBV11-1 to TRBJ1-2; TRBD1 fits 8 bases in the junction. The sequencing sample was made of naive CD8+ T cells from PBMCs. Read against the paper, the sample's cell subset or site label means: CD45RA+CCR7+. The nucleotide sequence reads TGTGCCAGCAGCCCGCGCGACAGGGGCTATGGCTACACCTTC. Translation gives CASSPRDRGYGYTF.